This is a list of T cell receptor beta chains from one sample in a study of blood T cell repertoires in COVID-19. The protocol was immunoSEQ multiplex PCR, while the TCRdb copy is restricted to in-frame clones and leaves out a portion. Of some 200,000 clones listed, 85% to 90% were seen once; the top ten hold around 5.8%. Sequenced: peripheral blood. The receptors shown here come from a man aged 40-55 years with active or convalescent COVID-19. Both conserved end residues are part of each CDR3. A D gene is named only where the DNA matches it firmly. Expanded clones are given a class, and other clones once, few, many or no size at all.

D: TRBD2; J: TRBJ2-3; V: TRBV30; size: .; length: 16; CDR3: CAWSVDGGRATDTQYF; DNA: TGTGCCTGGAGTGTCGATGGGGGGAGGGCCACAGATACGCAGTATTTT
D: .; J: TRBJ1-5; V: TRBV24-1; size: few; length: 14; CDR3: CATSDAAGNQPQHF; DNA: TGTGCCACCAGTGATGCGGCGGGTAATCAGCCCCAGCATTTT
D: TRBD1; J: TRBJ2-1; V: TRBV30; size: .; length: 13; CDR3: CASDRGLYNEQFF; DNA: TGTGCCTCGGACAGGGGGCTCTACAATGAGCAGTTCTTC
D: .; J: TRBJ1-2; V: TRBV5-1; size: .; length: 15; CDR3: CASSLDPGPNYGYTF; DNA: TGCGCCAGCAGCTTGGACCCAGGTCCTAACTATGGCTACACCTTC
D: .; J: TRBJ1-1; V: TRBV3-1/TRBV3-2; size: .; length: 15; CDR3: CASSQDLDRATEAFF; DNA: TGTGCCAGCAGCCAAGATCTGGACAGAGCTACTGAAGCTTTCTTT
D: TRBD1; J: TRBJ1-1; V: TRBV19; size: .; length: 15; CDR3: CASRTGTGFETEAFF; DNA: TGTGCCAGTAGAACCGGGACAGGGTTTGAGACTGAAGCTTTCTTT
D: TRBD1; J: TRBJ1-1; V: TRBV30; size: .; length: 16; CDR3: CAWRMPDRPMNTEAFF; DNA: TGTGCCTGGAGAATGCCGGACAGGCCCATGAACACTGAAGCTTTCTTT
D: .; J: TRBJ1-2; V: TRBV30; size: .; length: 16; CDR3: CAWSRGSTGNNYGYTF; DNA: TGTGCCTGGAGTCGGGGGTCAACTGGGAATAACTATGGCTACACCTTC
D: .; J: TRBJ1-2; V: TRBV6-5; size: .; length: 14; CDR3: CASRQDRLNYGYTF; DNA: TGTGCCAGCAGACAGGACAGACTAAACTATGGCTACACCTTC
D: .; J: TRBJ1-1; V: TRBV11-1; size: .; length: 13; CDR3: CASSLEQNTEAFF; DNA: TGTGCCAGCAGCTTAGAACAAAACACTGAAGCTTTCTTT
D: .; J: TRBJ1-1; V: TRBV5-1; size: .; length: 17; CDR3: CASSLGGGIVPNTEAFF; DNA: TGCGCCAGCAGCTTGGGGGGCGGGATTGTCCCAAACACTGAAGCTTTCTTT
D: TRBD2; J: TRBJ2-3; V: TRBV27; size: .; length: 16; CDR3: CASSFKLAVGTDTQYF; DNA: TGTGCCAGCAGTTTCAAACTAGCGGTAGGCACAGATACGCAGTATTTT
D: TRBD1; J: TRBJ2-3; V: TRBV9; size: .; length: 17; CDR3: CASSVAQGQGVLDTQYF; DNA: TGTGCCAGCAGCGTAGCTCAGGGACAGGGCGTTTTGGATACGCAGTATTTT
D: .; J: TRBJ1-5; V: TRBV5-1; size: .; length: 13; CDR3: CASSLAGTQPQHF; DNA: TGCGCCAGCAGCTTGGCAGGTACTCAGCCCCAGCATTTT